The 27 T cell receptor beta chains presented below share a single source sample, sequenced in a study of T-cell memory formation after mild COVID-19. TCRdb reanalysed the 5' RACE reads using MiXCR and keeps one entry per CDR3 protein. The repertoire holds hundreds of thousands of distinct CDR3 sequences, with around 28% as singletons. The sequenced sample was PBMCs or a T cell subset sorted from them (not recorded which). These receptors came from an adult woman who had mild COVID-19 (a few samples of this study predate the infection). Cell type and time point are not known.

This clonotype was counted between two and nine times. The CDR3 DNA follows: TGTGCCAGCAGCTTAGCTCCAGCGGGTTTCACAGATACGCAGTATTTT. This codes for CASSLAPAGFTDTQYF. The V gene is TRBV7-6, the J gene TRBJ2-3; weak D call: TRBD2 (6 bases). V lost 0 bases to trimming and J lost 2 bases, with 12 bases between them. Germline V gene data show CDR1 as SGHVS and CDR2 as FNYEAQ. This CDR3 region has 16 residues.

V gene TRBV4-1 combines with J gene TRBJ2-5; 15 nucleotides match TRBD2. The ends lost 4 bases at V and 2 bases at J; junction bases unmatched: 14. The CDR3 runs to 20 residues. In germline, CDR1 is MGHRA, CDR2 YSYEKL. The CDR3, as DNA: TGCGCCAGCAGCCGACCGGGACTAGCGGGGGGAGGGGATCTTCAAGAGACCCAGTACTTC. Translating gives CASSRPGLAGGGDLQETQYF.

The rearrangement links TRBV4-3 to TRBJ2-5; D may correspond to TRBD1 or TRBD2 (7 bases each). CDR3 length: 16 amino acids. The V end lost 1 base, the J end lost 3 bases, and 15 bases lay between the germline ends. CDR1 LGHNA and CDR2 YSLEER come from the germline V gene. CDR3 protein: CASSQGAGGGEETQYF. CDR3 nucleotides: TGCGCCAGCAGCCAAGGCGCAGGGGGAGGGGAAGAGACCCAGTACTTC.

Many counts were recorded for this clonotype. The chain couples TRBV20-1 to TRBJ1-5; maybe TRBD1 (6 bases). There are 15 residues in the CDR3. V was pared by 6 bases and J by 2 bases, with 17 bases between. The V gene's germline CDR1 is DFQATT and CDR2 SNEGSKA (reference sequence). CDR3 amino acids: CSAPEGRGGNQPQHF. For the CDR3, the DNA is TGCAGTGCCCCAGAGGGCAGGGGTGGCAATCAGCCCCAGCATTTT.

This rearrangement joins TRBV4-3 to TRBJ2-7; D gene uncertain. The germline V gene has CDR1 LGHNA and CDR2 YSLEER. Trimming left V 1 base short and J 0 bases short, with 10 bases between. This CDR3 is 15 amino acids long. DNA of the CDR3: TGCGCCAGCAGCCAAGGTTTTGTTCACTCCTACGAGCAGTACTTC. The encoded protein is CASSQGFVHSYEQYF.

CDR3 protein: CASSLANPTDTQYF. In nucleotides, the CDR3 is TGTGCCAGCAGCCTGGCTAACCCCACAGATACGCAGTATTTT. V and J are TRBV6-5 and TRBJ2-3; D unresolved. The CDR3 totals 14 residues. V was cut by 6 bases and J by 2 bases, with 12 bases left in between. From germline, CDR1 is MNHEY and CDR2 SVGAGI.

This clonotype was observed a handful of times. The chain joins TRBV29-1 to TRBJ2-2; D remains ambiguous. The CDR3 has 12 residues. Per the germline V gene, CDR1 is SQVTM and CDR2 is ANQGSEA. Trimming stripped 6 bases from V and 5 bases from J, with 10 bases between. The CDR3 nucleotides read TGCAGCGTGAAGTGGGTTACCGGGGAGCTGTTTTTT. It encodes CSVKWVTGELFF.

This clonotype was seen more than once but under ten times. V is TRBV7-3 and J is TRBJ2-5, with TRBD2 matching 15 bases. The junction had 8 bases not matched to a gene; V was cut back by 5 bases and J by 4 bases. The CDR3 covers 17 residues. Germline V gene data show CDR1 as SGHTA and CDR2 as FQGTGA. For the CDR3, the DNA is TGTGCCAGCAGCCCGAAGGGACTAGCGGGAGGAGGAGAGACCCAGTACTTC. Translating it yields CASSPKGLAGGGETQYF.

In its sample, this clonotype was seen a few times. The J gene is TRBJ2-5, the V gene TRBV12-3 or TRBV12-4; 14 nucleotides line up with TRBD2. This CDR3 has 15 amino acids. The V gene end was trimmed by 5 bases and the J gene end by 1 base; junction bases not matched to a gene: 0. CDR3 nucleotides: TGTGCCAGCAGTGGACTAGCGGGGGGCCAAGAGACCCAGTACTTC. Translation gives CASSGLAGGQETQYF.

This chain connects TRBV9 to TRBJ2-3; 10 bases are shared with TRBD2. Germline lookup yields CDR1 SGDLS and CDR2 YYNGEE. The CDR3 contains 15 residues. V trimming: 2 bases; J trimming: 4 bases; junction bases outside the gene matches: 4. Here the CDR3 DNA reads TGTGCCAGCAGCGTTAGCGGGAGGCCCTCAGATACGCAGTATTTT. It yields the protein CASSVSGRPSDTQYF.

The V call is TRBV11-2, the J call TRBJ2-1; the match to TRBD2 covers 11 bases. CDR3 length: 17 amino acids. Losses at the gene ends were 3 bases for V and 6 bases for J; bases not matched to a gene: 10. CDR1 SGHAT and CDR2 FQNNGV come from the germline V gene. This CDR3 is CASSFSLAGDVGNEQFF. In DNA form, the CDR3 reads TGTGCCAGCAGCTTCTCACTAGCGGGAGACGTTGGCAATGAGCAGTTCTTC.

The V and J genes are TRBV29-1 and TRBJ2-3; 8 bases are a match to TRBD1. The junction had 11 bases not matched to a gene; V was cut back by 7 bases and J by 5 bases. The CDR3 is made up of 14 amino acids. Per germline, CDR1 SQVTM and CDR2 ANQGSEA. DNA for the CDR3: TGCAGCGCCTCGACAGGGGATTTGCGAGATACGCAGTATTTT. Its protein is CSASTGDLRDTQYF.

The chain joins TRBV20-1 to TRBJ2-7; D gene unclear. The germline gives CDR1 DFQATT, CDR2 SNEGSKA (reference sequence). This CDR3 is built from 13 residues. The germline V and J ends were trimmed by 6 bases and 5 bases, with 17 bases remaining between them. In DNA, the CDR3 is TGCAGTGCCTCTCTAGGCAACCGGAACGAGCAGTACTTC. It codes for CSASLGNRNEQYF.

There are a few counts of this clonotype. This sequence joins TRBV27 and TRBJ2-3; no firm D call. Trimming removed 7 bases from V and 4 bases from J, with 12 bases in between. Looked up from germline, CDR1 is MNHEY and CDR2 is SMNVEV (reference sequence). This CDR3 is 13 amino acids long. The CDR3 spells CASKPVLADTQYF. Here the CDR3 DNA reads TGTGCCAGCAAACCAGTCTTGGCAGATACGCAGTATTTT.

The rearrangement links TRBV27 to TRBJ2-7; 10 nucleotides align to TRBD1. Trimming at V came to 7 bases and at J to 4 bases, leaving 7 bases not matched to a gene. Germline assignment: CDR1 MNHEY and CDR2 SMNVEV (reference sequence). The CDR3 runs 14 residues. The DNA of the CDR3 is TGTGCCAGCAAGGGGGGACAGGGGCCATACGAGCAGTACTTC. This encodes CASKGGQGPYEQYF.

This clonotype appeared many times. The gene calls are TRBV4-1 and TRBJ2-7; no reliable D call. CDR1 and CDR2 from the germline V gene are MGHRA and YSYEKL. Trimming took 0 bases from V and 5 from J, leaving 14 bases between them. The CDR3 has 15 amino acids. CDR3 region: CASSQDSWAVDEQYF. Here the CDR3 DNA reads TGCGCCAGCAGCCAAGACTCGTGGGCAGTTGACGAGCAGTACTTC.

The chain links TRBV10-3 to TRBJ2-3; TRBD1 agrees at 8 bases. J was trimmed by 4 bases and V by 6 bases; bases with no gene match: 3. This CDR3 comprises 13 residues. Germline assignment: CDR1 ENHRY and CDR2 SYGVKD. The CDR3 bases are TGTGCCATCAGCGGACAGGGATCAGATACGCAGTATTTT. Protein sequence: CAISGQGSDTQYF.

The V and J genes are TRBV30 and TRBJ1-1, with unresolved D. The CDR3 has 12 residues. Germline V CDR1 and CDR2: GTSNPN, SVGIG (reference sequence). Trimming removed 0 bases at V and 8 bases at J, with 10 bases between. CDR3 sequence: CAWSVQPLEAFF. The CDR3 bases are TGTGCCTGGAGTGTACAGCCCCTCGAAGCTTTCTTT.

The V and J genes are TRBV29-1 and TRBJ2-1, with D possibly called TRBD1 or TRBD2 (6 bases each). CDR3 length: 13 residues. The germline gives CDR1 SQVTM, CDR2 ANQGSEA. Trimming took off 4 bases at V and 10 bases at J, with 17 bases between the two ends. The CDR3 nucleotides read TGCAGCGTTGTTTTCGGGGGCATAAAAGAGCAGTTCTTC. Protein product: CSVVFGGIKEQFF.

V gene TRBV27 combines with J gene TRBJ2-7; D is ambiguous. The ends were cut back, 0 bases at V and 4 bases at J, with 16 bases in the middle. Germline V CDR1 and CDR2: MNHEY, SMNVEV (reference sequence). This CDR3 has 16 residues. CDR3 in amino acids: CASSLSQEGSEYEQYF. The CDR3 region has the DNA TGTGCCAGCAGTTTATCGCAAGAAGGATCCGAGTACGAGCAGTACTTC.

The chain employs TRBV5-1 and TRBJ2-1, with no clear D. The V end lost 4 bases, the J end lost 2 bases, and 10 bases lay between the germline ends. The CDR3 totals 14 residues. Germline values: CDR1 SGHRS, CDR2 YFSETQ. CDR3 residues: CASSPTPTYNEQFF. CDR3 bases: TGCGCCAGCAGCCCGACCCCCACCTACAATGAGCAGTTCTTC.

The chain joins TRBV20-1 to TRBJ2-7; D gene ambiguous. This CDR3 comprises 11 residues. V gave up 5 bases and J gave up 6 bases, with 11 bases separating them. From germline, CDR1 is DFQATT and CDR2 SNEGSKA (reference sequence). The CDR3 DNA follows: TGCAGTGCTTGGACCCTAGTCGAGCAGTACTTC. Translating it yields CSAWTLVEQYF.

This clonotype has just one count. The genes are TRBV12-3 or TRBV12-4 and TRBJ1-1, with D uncertain. There are 13 residues in the CDR3. Trimming stripped 6 bases from V and 0 bases from J, with 8 bases between. The CDR3 DNA reads TGTGCCAGCAGCTGGGTTATGAACACTGAAGCTTTCTTT. Translating gives CASSWVMNTEAFF.

V usage is TRBV12-3 or TRBV12-4 and J usage is TRBJ2-7, with TRBD2 matching over 7 bases. The length of the CDR3 is 14 residues. V gave up 8 bases and J gave up 5 bases; unmatched junction bases: 12. CDR3 DNA sequence: TGTGCCAGCTCTTGGGGGGGGAATTTGGACGAGCAGTACTTC. Its translation: CASSWGGNLDEQYF.

The gene calls are TRBV5-1 and TRBJ1-1, with no clear D. Trimming took off 2 bases at V and 0 bases at J, with 8 bases between the two ends. Germline V gene lookup returns CDR1 SGHRS and CDR2 YFSETQ. This CDR3 contains 14 residues. The CDR3 DNA is TGCGCCAGCAGCTTTAATGTAGTGAACACTGAAGCTTTCTTT. It is translated as CASSFNVVNTEAFF.

The chain's CDR3 is CSAETKNIQYF. The CDR3 DNA is TGCAGTGCTGAGACAAAAAACATTCAGTACTTC. The chain has TRBV20-1 and TRBJ2-4; D unresolved. Germline V gene data show CDR1 as DFQATT and CDR2 as SNEGSKA (reference sequence). V gave up 5 bases and J gave up 4 bases, with 6 bases separating them. The CDR3 has 11 amino acids.

This clonotype was detected only once. The gene calls are TRBV14 and TRBJ2-3, with 8 bases identical to TRBD1. V was clipped by 3 bases and J by 2 bases; unmatched bases: 10. This CDR3 region has 17 residues. In germline, CDR1 is SGHDN, CDR2 FVKESK. CDR3 DNA sequence: TGTGCCAGCAGCCAGTTCGGCCAGGGGGCGTTCACAGATACGCAGTATTTT. It yields the protein CASSQFGQGAFTDTQYF.